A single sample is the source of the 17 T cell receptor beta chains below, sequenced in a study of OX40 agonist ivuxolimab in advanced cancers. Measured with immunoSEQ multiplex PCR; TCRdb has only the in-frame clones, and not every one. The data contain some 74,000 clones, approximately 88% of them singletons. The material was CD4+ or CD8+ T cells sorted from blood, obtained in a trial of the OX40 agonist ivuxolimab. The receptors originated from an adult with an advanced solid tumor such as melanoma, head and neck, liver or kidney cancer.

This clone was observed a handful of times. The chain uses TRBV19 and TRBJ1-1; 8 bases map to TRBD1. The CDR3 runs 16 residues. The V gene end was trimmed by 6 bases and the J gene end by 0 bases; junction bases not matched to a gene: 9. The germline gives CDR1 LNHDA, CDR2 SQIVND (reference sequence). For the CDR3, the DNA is TGTGCCAGTAGGCATCGTTCAGGGGGCATGAACACTGAAGCTTTCTTT. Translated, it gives CASRHRSGGMNTEAFF.

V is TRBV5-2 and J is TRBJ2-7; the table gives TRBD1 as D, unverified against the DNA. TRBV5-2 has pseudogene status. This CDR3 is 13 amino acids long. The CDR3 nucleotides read TGTGCCAGCAGCCCGTGGACAGGGGCCGAGCAGTACTTC. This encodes CASSPWTGAEQYF.

DNA of the CDR3: TGTGCCAGCTGTACCGGCTACAATGAGCAGTTCTTC. Protein product: CASCTGYNEQFF. The V and J genes are TRBV7-9 and TRBJ2-1; D remains unclear. Germline assignment: CDR1 SEHNR and CDR2 FQNEAQ (reference sequence). The CDR3 extends over 12 amino acids. The V gene lost 8 bases and the J gene lost 3 bases, with 8 bases spanning the gap.

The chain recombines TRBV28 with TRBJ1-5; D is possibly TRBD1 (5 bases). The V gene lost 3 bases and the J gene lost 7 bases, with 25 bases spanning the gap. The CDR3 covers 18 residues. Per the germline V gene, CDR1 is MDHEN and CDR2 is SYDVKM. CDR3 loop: CASSLGGAIWDRDQPQHF. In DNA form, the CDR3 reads TGTGCCAGCAGTTTGGGGGGAGCAATATGGGACCGAGACCAGCCCCAGCATTTT.

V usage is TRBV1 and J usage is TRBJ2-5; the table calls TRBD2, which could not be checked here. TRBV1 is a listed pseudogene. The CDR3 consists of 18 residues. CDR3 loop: CTSRNTATGTSGGETQYF. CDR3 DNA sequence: TGCACCAGCAGAAACACAGCAACCGGGACTAGCGGGGGAGAGACCCAGTACTTC.

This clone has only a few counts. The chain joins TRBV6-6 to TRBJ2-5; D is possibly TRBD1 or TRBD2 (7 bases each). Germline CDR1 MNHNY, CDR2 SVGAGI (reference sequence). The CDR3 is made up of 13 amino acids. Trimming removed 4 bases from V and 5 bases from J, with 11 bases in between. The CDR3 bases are TGTGCCAGCAGTTCCCAGGGGGGGGAGACCCAGTACTTC. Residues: CASSSQGGETQYF.

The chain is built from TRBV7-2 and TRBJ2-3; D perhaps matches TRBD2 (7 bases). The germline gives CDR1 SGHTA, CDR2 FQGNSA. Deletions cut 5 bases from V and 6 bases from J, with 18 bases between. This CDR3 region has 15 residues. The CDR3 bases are TGTGCCAGCAGCCCAGCCGCAGGGGAGGGGGATACGCAGTATTTT. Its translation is CASSPAAGEGDTQYF.

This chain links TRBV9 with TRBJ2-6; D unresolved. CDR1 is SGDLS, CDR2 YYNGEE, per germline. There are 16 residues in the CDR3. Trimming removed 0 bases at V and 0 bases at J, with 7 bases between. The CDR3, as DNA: TGTGCCAGCAGCGTAGGCCACAGCTCTGGGGCCAACGTCCTGACTTTC. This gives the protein CASSVGHSSGANVLTF.

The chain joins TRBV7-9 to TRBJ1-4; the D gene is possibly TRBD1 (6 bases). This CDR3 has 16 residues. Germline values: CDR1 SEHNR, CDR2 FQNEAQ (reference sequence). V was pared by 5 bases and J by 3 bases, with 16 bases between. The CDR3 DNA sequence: TGTGCCAGCAGCGTACTCAGGGGCTTGGCTAATGAAAAACTGTTTTTT. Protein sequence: CASSVLRGLANEKLFF. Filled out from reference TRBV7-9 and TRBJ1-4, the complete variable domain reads DTGVSQNPRHKITKRGQNVTFRCDPISEHNRLYWYRQTLGQGPEFLTYFQNEAQLEKSRLLSDRFSAERPKGSFSTLEIQRTEQGDSAMYLCASSVLRGLANEKLFFGSGTQLSVL.

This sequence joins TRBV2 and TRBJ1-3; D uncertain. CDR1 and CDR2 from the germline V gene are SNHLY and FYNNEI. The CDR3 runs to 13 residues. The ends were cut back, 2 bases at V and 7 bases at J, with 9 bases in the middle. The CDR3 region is CASSELLGNTIYF. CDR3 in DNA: TGTGCCAGCAGTGAACTCTTGGGGAACACCATATATTTT.

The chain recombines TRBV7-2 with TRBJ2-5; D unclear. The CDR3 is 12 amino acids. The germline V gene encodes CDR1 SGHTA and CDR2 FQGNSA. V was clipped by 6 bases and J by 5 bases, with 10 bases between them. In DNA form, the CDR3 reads TGTGCCAGCAGTCCCACCCTTGAGACCCAGTACTTC. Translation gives CASSPTLETQYF. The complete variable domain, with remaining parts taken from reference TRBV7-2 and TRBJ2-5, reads GAGVSQSPSNKVTEKGKDVELRCDPISGHTALYWYRQSLGQGLEFLIYFQGNSAPDKSGLPSDRFSAERTGGSVSTLTIQRTQQEDSAVYLCASSPTLETQYFGPGTRLLVL.

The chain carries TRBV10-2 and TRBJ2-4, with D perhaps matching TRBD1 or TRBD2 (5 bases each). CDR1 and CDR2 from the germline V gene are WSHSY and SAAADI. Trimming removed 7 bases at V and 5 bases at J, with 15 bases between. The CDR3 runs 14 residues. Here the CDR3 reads CASTRDASQNIQYF. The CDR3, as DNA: TGCGCCAGCACAAGGGACGCCTCCCAAAACATTCAGTACTTC.

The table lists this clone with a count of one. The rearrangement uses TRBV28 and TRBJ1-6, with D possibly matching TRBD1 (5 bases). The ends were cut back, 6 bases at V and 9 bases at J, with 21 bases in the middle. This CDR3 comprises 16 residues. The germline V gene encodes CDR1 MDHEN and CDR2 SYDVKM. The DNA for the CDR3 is TGTGCCAGCAGCCCCGGGAAGCGGGCAGGGTTTTCACCCCTCCACTTT. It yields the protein CASSPGKRAGFSPLHF. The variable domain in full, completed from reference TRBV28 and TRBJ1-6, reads DVKVTQSSRYLVKRTGEKVFLECVQDMDHENMFWYRQDPGLGLRLIYFSYDVKMKEKGDIPEGYSVSREKKERFSLILESASTNQTSMYLCASSPGKRAGFSPLHFGNGTRLTVT.

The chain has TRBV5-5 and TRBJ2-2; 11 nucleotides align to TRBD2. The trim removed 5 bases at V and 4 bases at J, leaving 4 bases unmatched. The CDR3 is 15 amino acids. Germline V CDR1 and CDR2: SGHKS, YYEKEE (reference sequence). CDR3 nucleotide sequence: TGTGCCAGCAGTTACACTAGCGGGGGCACCGGGGAGCTGTTTTTT. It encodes CASSYTSGGTGELFF.

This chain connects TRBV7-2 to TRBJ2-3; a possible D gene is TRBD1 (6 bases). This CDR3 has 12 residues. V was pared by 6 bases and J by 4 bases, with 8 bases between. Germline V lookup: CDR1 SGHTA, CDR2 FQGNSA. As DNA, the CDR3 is TGTGCCAGCAGATCAGGGGCAGATACGCAGTATTTT. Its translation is CASRSGADTQYF.

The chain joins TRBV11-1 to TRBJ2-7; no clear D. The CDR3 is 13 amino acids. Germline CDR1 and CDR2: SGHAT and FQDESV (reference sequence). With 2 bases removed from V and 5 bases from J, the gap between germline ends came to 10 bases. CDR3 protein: CASSLLTPHEQYF. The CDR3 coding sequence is TGTGCCAGCAGCTTATTAACCCCCCACGAGCAGTACTTC. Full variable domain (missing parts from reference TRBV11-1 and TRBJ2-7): EAEVAQSPRYKITEKSQAVAFWCDPISGHATLYWYRQILGQGPELLVQFQDESVVDDSQLPKDRFSAERLKGVDSTLKIQPAELGDSAMYLCASSLLTPHEQYFGPGTRLTVT.

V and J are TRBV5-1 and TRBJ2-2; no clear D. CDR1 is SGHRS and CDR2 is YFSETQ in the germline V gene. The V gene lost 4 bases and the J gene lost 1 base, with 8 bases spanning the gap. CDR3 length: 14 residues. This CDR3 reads CASSVVVNTGELFF. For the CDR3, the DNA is TGCGCCAGCAGCGTGGTAGTGAACACCGGGGAGCTGTTTTTT.